This record covers a single T cell receptor beta chain. The antigen is unknown. The CDR3 is made up of 15 amino acids. V was pared by 4 bases and J by 3 bases, with 4 bases of the junction left unmatched. Germline loops: CDR1 MNHEY, CDR2 SVGAGI. PCR used 60 Vbeta primers and 13 Jbeta primers. Some clones are missing from TCRdb's copy, which holds only in-frame ones; the method was immunoSEQ multiplex PCR. Of about 280,000 clones listed, roughly 90% are singletons. Everyone who donated was a healthy bone marrow donor. The data derive from a study of cytomegalovirus exposure and HLA in healthy donors. Study-wide results and limits: Analysis performed later showed TCR beta chains linked to HLA being more clonally expanded than equally common others.

This chain links TRBV6-5 with TRBJ1-1, with TRBD1 matching over 11 bases. The receptor was isolated from a woman aged 18-35 years in good health and CMV-seronegative. Input material: PBMCs. The CDR3, as DNA: TGTGCCAGCAGTTTCCAGGGACAGGGGGACACTGAAGCTTTCTTT. Its translation is CASSFQGQGDTEAFF.